A selection of T cell receptor beta chains follows, all from one sample in a study of blood T cell repertoires in COVID-19. Sequencing used immunoSEQ multiplex PCR; TCRdb keeps in-frame clones, though not all of them. The sample shows 95,000 to 110,000 clones, about 79% of them seen only once. The sequenced material came from peripheral blood. All receptors derive from a woman at least 80 years old with active or convalescent COVID-19. Both conserved end residues are part of each CDR3. D genes are given only for firm matches. Clone size appears in some rows only: once, few, many, or a class for an expanded clone.

v_call,clone_size,d_call,cdr3_aa
TRBV28,-,-,CASSFYAEAFF
TRBV5-5,-,-,CASSLWPYSNQPQHF
TRBV27,-,-,CASYSPQAYEQYF
TRBV28,-,TRBD2,CASSFRLAGQQYF
TRBV7-2,-,TRBD1,CASSTNPGQLGYTF
TRBV6-1,-,TRBD1,CASSEAAQGRGFSYNSPLHF
TRBV5-4,-,TRBD1,CASSSRTGGVTEAFF
TRBV29-1,-,TRBD1,CSVDSGGEAFF
TRBV14,once,TRBD1,CASSQVIQGSGYTF
TRBV7-2,-,TRBD1,CASSLTGASEQYF
TRBV7-9,few,-,CASSLGGAEAFF
TRBV5-1,-,TRBD2,CASSLLVAGGGTDTQYF
TRBV5-1,once,-,CASSVRLEGTDTQYF
TRBV5-6,-,-,CASSLGVAVGTTGELFF
TRBV24-1,-,-,CATRRESEQFF
TRBV7-2,few,TRBD1,CASSIQGGPYEQYF
TRBV2,-,-,CASSEFLSLGLGSQPQHF
TRBV9,once,-,CASSVNSESTLHF
TRBV6-6,-,TRBD2,CASSPRTSGSYEQYF
TRBV6-2/TRBV6-3,few,TRBD1,CASSLPGQGNTGELFF
TRBV4-1,-,-,CASSQVSGSYNSPLHF
TRBV7-9,-,-,CASSSSSSRGGYEQYF
TRBV6-5,-,-,CASSYMANTEAFF
TRBV6-1,-,-,CASSERERQPQHF
TRBV29-1,-,-,CSAGRYLEAFF
TRBV30,-,-,CAWSVGQGHQPQHF
TRBV18,-,-,CASSPSERRNQPQHF
TRBV4-1,-,-,CASSQEALGGGVPQHF
TRBV4-2,once,-,CASSQETGAQYF
TRBV4-3,-,-,CASSQDHGGGTEAFF
TRBV5-1,-,-,CASSYYEGPGFTEAFF
TRBV28,once,-,CASSSAQGRKPEAFF